This note documents a single T cell receptor beta chain sequence. The target antigen is unknown. TCRdb fed the 5' RACE reads into MiXCR, producing one record per CDR3 protein. In the table there are approximately 440,000 distinct CDR3 sequences, 15% to 25% of which are singletons. This entry comes from a study of T-cell memory formation after mild COVID-19. Overall study findings and caveats: Contracting CD4+ clones lay largely in CM and EM, with CD8+ ones residing in EMRA.

The sample was PBMCs or a T cell subset sorted from them (not recorded which). The source of this sequence is an adult woman who had mild COVID-19 (a few samples of this study predate the infection). Cell type and time point are not known.

The CDR3, as DNA: TGCAGTGCCCGAGGGGGGGTGGGGGACACTGAAGCTTTCTTT. Its protein is CSARGGVGDTEAFF. This chain links TRBV20-1 with TRBJ1-1; tentative D call: TRBD1 (6 bases). V was pared by 6 bases and J by 3 bases, with 17 bases between. This CDR3 contains 14 residues. Germline V gene lookup returns CDR1 DFQATT and CDR2 SNEGSKA (reference sequence).